One and the same sample provided the 2 T cell receptor beta chains below, sequenced in a study of T-cell reconstitution after alpha-beta-depleted transplantation in children. Preparing the TCRbeta library involved the use of unique molecular identifiers. TCRdb reprocessed the PCR reads via MiXCR and lists one record per CDR3 protein. The sample has fewer than 550,000 distinct CDR3 sequences; about 11% are singletons. Here the sequenced sample was PBMCs, taken before TCRalphabeta/CD19-depleted stem cell transplant. These receptors were collected from a child aged 2-15 years with inherited bone marrow failure, due to receive a stem cell transplant.

The rearrangement uses TRBV5-1 and TRBJ2-5, with no clear D. Germline CDR1 and CDR2: SGHRS and YFSETQ. This CDR3 has 13 residues. V was cut by 0 bases and J by 5 bases, with 8 bases left in between. CDR3 in DNA: TGCGCCAGCAGCTTGGCCGCGGCCGAGACCCAGTACTTC. Its translation: CASSLAAAETQYF.

The chain couples TRBV20-1 to TRBJ2-1; possibly TRBD2 for D (6 bases). Trimming left V 2 bases short and J 5 bases short, with 16 bases between. Germline loops: CDR1 DFQATT, CDR2 SNEGSKA (reference sequence). The CDR3 runs 15 residues. In DNA form, the CDR3 reads TGCAGTGCTAGACCCCCGGGACTCCCTAACAATGAGCAGTTCTTC. This sequence encodes CSARPPGLPNNEQFF.